Only a few counts were recorded for the clone carrying this TCR beta chain. The antigen is unknown. J lost 5 bases, V lost 4 bases, and 7 bases had no gene match. The CDR3 is 14 amino acids. Germline CDR1 reads SGHRS; CDR2 reads YFSETQ. This entry comes from a study of blood T cells in healthy people across ages. Study observations and caveats: Per million T cells, the diversity of TCR beta decreased roughly linearly as age advanced.

A sample-barcoded 5' primer and a J-beta primer mix were used in a second PCR of roughly 7 to 12 cycles. TCRdb re-called the 5' RACE reads with MiXCR, one entry per CDR3 protein. Seen here are about 640,000 distinct CDR3 sequences, around three fifths observed once, and the top ten hold approximately 40%. Sequenced sample: blood. This sequence was found in a man aged 55 to 70 in good health. The chain is built from TRBV5-1 and TRBJ2-3; 7 positions agree with TRBD2. The CDR3 bases are TGCGCCAGCAGCCTCGGGACTACTAAAGATACGCAGTATTTT. Encoded protein: CASSLGTTKDTQYF.